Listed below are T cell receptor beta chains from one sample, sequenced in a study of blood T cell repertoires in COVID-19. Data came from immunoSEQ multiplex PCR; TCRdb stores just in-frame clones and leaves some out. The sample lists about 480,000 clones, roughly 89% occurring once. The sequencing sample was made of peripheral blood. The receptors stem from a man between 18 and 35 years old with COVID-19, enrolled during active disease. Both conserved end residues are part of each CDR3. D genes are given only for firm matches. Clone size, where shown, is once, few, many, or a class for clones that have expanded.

TGCGCCAGCAGCTTGTCTAGCGGGGGGTCTCTGAAGACCCAGTACTTC CASSLSSGGSLKTQYF TRBD2 NA TRBJ2-5 TRBV5-1
TGTGCCACCAGCAGAGGGGGGACATCGTATTCACCCCTCCACTTT CATSRGGTSYSPLHF NA NA TRBJ1-6 TRBV15
TGTGCCTGGACCTCTGGGTTAGCGGGAGGTGGGGAGCAGTTCTTC CAWTSGLAGGGEQFF TRBD2 NA TRBJ2-1 TRBV30
TGTGCCAGCAGCCCAAGGACAGGGTCAACCTACGAGCAGTACTTC CASSPRTGSTYEQYF TRBD1 NA TRBJ2-7 TRBV5-4
TGCGCCAGCAGCTTAACCCAGACTAGCGGGGGAGTATATACGCAGTATTTT CASSLTQTSGGVYTQYF TRBD2 NA TRBJ2-3 TRBV5-1
TGTGCCAGCAGCCTCCCTCGCGGCTACGAGCAGTACTTC CASSLPRGYEQYF NA NA TRBJ2-7 TRBV11-3
TGTGCCAGCAGCCACGGGGGGTTCGACACTGAAGCTTTCTTT CASSHGGFDTEAFF NA few TRBJ1-1 TRBV6-6
TGTGCCAGCAGCTATGGTGCACTCGGGGAGCTGTTTTTT CASSYGALGELFF NA NA TRBJ2-2 TRBV5-6
TGCGCCAGCAGCTATGGTACTAGCGGGGGGCCGTCCCGCGAGCAGTACTTC CASSYGTSGGPSREQYF TRBD2 NA TRBJ2-7 TRBV5-1
TGTGCCACCGTCCGTCGAGTAATTGAGCAGTTCTTC CATVRRVIEQFF NA NA TRBJ2-1 TRBV24-1
TGTGCTAGCAGCTTAGGACTAGCGGGAGGCCAAGAGACCCAGTACTTC CASSLGLAGGQETQYF TRBD2 once TRBJ2-5 TRBV7-7
TGTGCCAGCAGCTTTCCCCCGGGGCGGGGGGTCAATGAGCAGTTCTTC CASSFPPGRGVNEQFF TRBD2 NA TRBJ2-1 TRBV11-3
TGTGCCAGCAGCTTGGTTCGCCGGGATGAGCAGTTCTTC CASSLVRRDEQFF NA once TRBJ2-1 TRBV5-5
TGCAGCGCTGTTAGCGGGGGCCACTACGAGCAGTACTTC CSAVSGGHYEQYF TRBD2 NA TRBJ2-7 TRBV29-1
TGCGCCAGCAGAAACACTAGCGGTAGCTCCTACAATGAGCAGTTCTTC CASRNTSGSSYNEQFF TRBD2 NA TRBJ2-1 TRBV10-2
TGCACCGTTGTCCTACGGGGTGAAGCTTTCTTT CTVVLRGEAFF NA NA TRBJ1-1 TRBV20-1
TGCGCCAGCAGCCAAGGGACTGTGGGAAACACCATATATTTT CASSQGTVGNTIYF NA NA TRBJ1-3 TRBV4-1
TGCGCCAGCAGCTCTGTACTGACAGATACGCAGTATTTT CASSSVLTDTQYF NA NA TRBJ2-3 TRBV5-1
TGTGCCAGTAGTCCAGTAGCGGGAGTAATGGGCAATGAGCAGTTCTTC CASSPVAGVMGNEQFF TRBD2 NA TRBJ2-1 TRBV19
TGTGCCAGCAGTCCGAGCTTTCGGGAGCAGTACTTC CASSPSFREQYF NA NA TRBJ2-7 TRBV28
TGTGCCAGCAGATTATCCTACACCGGGGAGCTGTTTTTT CASRLSYTGELFF NA NA TRBJ2-2 TRBV12-3/TRBV12-4
TGTGCCAGTAGTATTTCCCATATAAGCGACCGCACCGGGGAGCTGTTTTTT CASSISHISDRTGELFF NA few TRBJ2-2 TRBV19
TGCGCCAGCAGCTTGGAAGTCGGGCAAGAGACCCAGTACTTC CASSLEVGQETQYF NA NA TRBJ2-5 TRBV5-1
TGTGCCAGCAGTGATCGGGACAGGGAGGTCGAGCAGTACTTC CASSDRDREVEQYF TRBD1 NA TRBJ2-7 TRBV7-9
TGTGCCAGCAGCCAGTCCAGGGACACTGAAGCTTTCTTT CASSQSRDTEAFF NA few TRBJ1-1 TRBV14
TGTGCCAGCAACAGGGGAAAGCCTGAAGCTTTCTTT CASNRGKPEAFF TRBD1 NA TRBJ1-1 TRBV25-1
TGTGCCAGCAGCCAAATCCGGGACATGAACACTGAAGCTTTCTTT CASSQIRDMNTEAFF NA few TRBJ1-1 TRBV14
TGTGCCAGCAGTTACGTGACAGGGAGGTCCTACGAGCAGTACTTC CASSYVTGRSYEQYF NA NA TRBJ2-7 TRBV6-2/TRBV6-3
TGTGCCAGCAGCCTAAGACAGGGGACTCTGTTCTTC CASSLRQGTLFF TRBD1 NA TRBJ2-1 TRBV7-9
TGTGCCAGCAGTCTCCGGGACAGGCCCTCGGAAGCTTTCTTT CASSLRDRPSEAFF TRBD1 NA TRBJ1-1 TRBV2
TGCGCCAGCAGCTCCCGAACGGGACAGGGTGGGGAGCAGTTCTTC CASSSRTGQGGEQFF TRBD1 NA TRBJ2-1 TRBV5-1
TGTGCCAGTAGTGACCCCGGGACAGGGAGGCATGGGTATGGCTACACCTTC CASSDPGTGRHGYGYTF TRBD1 NA TRBJ1-2 TRBV19
TGTGCTAGTGCCTATCCCTCCTACGAGCAGTACTTC CASAYPSYEQYF NA NA TRBJ2-7 TRBV12-5
TGCAGCGTTGAGACTCGGACTAGCGGGCGCACAGATACGCAGTATTTT CSVETRTSGRTDTQYF TRBD2 NA TRBJ2-3 TRBV29-1
TGTGCTAGCGGGGCATTGGGACAGGGGAACTCCGAGCAGTACTTC CASGALGQGNSEQYF TRBD1 NA TRBJ2-7 TRBV12-5
TGTGCCTGGAGGGGCTGGGACAGTTTTTTCTTC CAWRGWDSFFF TRBD1 NA TRBJ2-1 TRBV30
TGCGCCAGCAGCTCCGAAGGGGCTACAGATACGCAGTATTTT CASSSEGATDTQYF NA NA TRBJ2-3 TRBV5-1
TGTGCCAGCAGTTTATCCCCCAGGGTCAACGAGCAGTACTTC CASSLSPRVNEQYF NA NA TRBJ2-7 TRBV27
TGTGCCAGCAGCTACCTTGGGAGGGACTATGGCTACACCTTC CASSYLGRDYGYTF NA NA TRBJ1-2 TRBV5-6
TGCAGCGTTTGGGGCACCCTCTATGGCTACACCTTC CSVWGTLYGYTF NA NA TRBJ1-2 TRBV29-1
TGTGCCAGCAGCCAAGTCGGGGACAGCTCCTACGAGCAGTACTTC CASSQVGDSSYEQYF TRBD1 NA TRBJ2-7 TRBV3-1/TRBV3-2
TGCGCCAGCAGCCAAGTTGTGGTCCTAAATTCACCCCTCCACTTT CASSQVVVLNSPLHF NA NA TRBJ1-6 TRBV4-1
TGTGCCAGCAGTGGGCCCAGAGGCGGGACTAATGAAAAACTGTTTTTT CASSGPRGGTNEKLFF NA NA TRBJ1-4 TRBV9
TGTGCCAGTAGTATGAAGAGAGGAAGAGGCCCCTACGAGCAGTACTTC CASSMKRGRGPYEQYF NA NA TRBJ2-7 TRBV19
TGTGCCAGCAGTTTCGGTCGAACGAACACTGAAGCTTTCTTT CASSFGRTNTEAFF NA once TRBJ1-1 TRBV27
TGTGCCAGCAGCTATTCGGGATACACAGATACGCAGTATTTT CASSYSGYTDTQYF NA once TRBJ2-3 TRBV7-6
TGTGCCAGCGGGACTACCCACAGGGACGAGCAGTACTTC CASGTTHRDEQYF NA NA TRBJ2-7 TRBV6-5
TGTGCCAGCAGCCCCACTAGCGGGAGGAACACCGGGGAGCTGTTTTTT CASSPTSGRNTGELFF TRBD2 NA TRBJ2-2 TRBV6-6
TGTGCCAGCAGACTAGCGGTCACAGATACGCAGTATTTT CASRLAVTDTQYF TRBD2 NA TRBJ2-3 TRBV13